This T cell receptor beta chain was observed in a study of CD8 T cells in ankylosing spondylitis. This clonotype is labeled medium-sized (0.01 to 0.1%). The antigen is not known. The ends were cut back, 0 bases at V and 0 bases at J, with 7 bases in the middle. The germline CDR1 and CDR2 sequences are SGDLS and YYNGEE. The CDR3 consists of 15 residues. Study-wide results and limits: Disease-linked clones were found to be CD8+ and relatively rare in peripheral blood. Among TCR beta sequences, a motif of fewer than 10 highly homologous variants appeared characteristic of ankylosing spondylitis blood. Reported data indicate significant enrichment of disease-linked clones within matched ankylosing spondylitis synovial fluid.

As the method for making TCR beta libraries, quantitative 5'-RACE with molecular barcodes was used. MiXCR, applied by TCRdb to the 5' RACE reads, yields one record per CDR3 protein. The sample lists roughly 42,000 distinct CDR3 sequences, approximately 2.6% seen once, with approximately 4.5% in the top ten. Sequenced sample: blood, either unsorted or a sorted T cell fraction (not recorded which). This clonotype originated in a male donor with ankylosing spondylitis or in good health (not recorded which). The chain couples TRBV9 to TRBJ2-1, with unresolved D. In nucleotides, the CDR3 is TGTGCCAGCAGCGTAGAGTCTAGCTCCTACAATGAGCAGTTCTTC. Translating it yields CASSVESSSYNEQFF. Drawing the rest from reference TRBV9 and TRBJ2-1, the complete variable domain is DSGVTQTPKHLITATGQRVTLRCSPRSGDLSVYWYQQSLDQGLQFLIQYYNGEERAKGNILERFSAQQFPDLHSELNLSSLELGDSALYFCASSVESSSYNEQFFGPGTRLTVL.